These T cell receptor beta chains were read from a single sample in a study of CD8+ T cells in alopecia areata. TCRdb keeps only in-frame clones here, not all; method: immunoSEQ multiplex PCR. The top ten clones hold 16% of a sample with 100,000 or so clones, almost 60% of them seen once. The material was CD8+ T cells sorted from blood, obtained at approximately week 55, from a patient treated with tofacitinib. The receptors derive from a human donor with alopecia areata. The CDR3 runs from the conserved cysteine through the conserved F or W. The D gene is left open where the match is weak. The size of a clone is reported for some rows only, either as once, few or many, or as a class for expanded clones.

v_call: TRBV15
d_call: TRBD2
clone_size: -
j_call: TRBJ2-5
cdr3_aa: CATASGGARETQYF

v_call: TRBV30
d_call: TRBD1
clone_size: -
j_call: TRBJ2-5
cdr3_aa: CAWSVLGTGDFWAQYF

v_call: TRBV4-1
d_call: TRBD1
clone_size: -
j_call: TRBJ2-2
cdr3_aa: CASSQDQGARPGELFF

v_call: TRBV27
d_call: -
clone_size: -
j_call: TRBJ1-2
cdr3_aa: CASRAGRVYTF

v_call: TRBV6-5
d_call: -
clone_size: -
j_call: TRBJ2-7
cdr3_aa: CASAGHGGYEQYF

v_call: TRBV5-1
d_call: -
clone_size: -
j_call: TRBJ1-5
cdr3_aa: CASSLGTLSGNNQPQHF

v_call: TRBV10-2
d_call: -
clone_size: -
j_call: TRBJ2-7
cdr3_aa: CASRSGTYYEQYF

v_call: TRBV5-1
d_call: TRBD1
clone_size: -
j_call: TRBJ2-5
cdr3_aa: CASSRTGRRGETQYF

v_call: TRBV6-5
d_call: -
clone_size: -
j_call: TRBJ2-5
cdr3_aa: CASSYRGGHETQYF

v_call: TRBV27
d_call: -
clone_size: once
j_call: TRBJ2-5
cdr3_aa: CATSPQPKQETQYF

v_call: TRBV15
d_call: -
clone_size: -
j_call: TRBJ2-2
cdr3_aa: CATSGAIQNTGELFF

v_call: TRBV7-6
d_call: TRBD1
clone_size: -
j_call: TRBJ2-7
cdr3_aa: CASSLGTGVYEQYF

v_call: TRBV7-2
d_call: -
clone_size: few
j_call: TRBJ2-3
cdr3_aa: CASSPNTNPDTQYF

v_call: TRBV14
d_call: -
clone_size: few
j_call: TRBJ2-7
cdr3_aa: CASSQETDSYEQYF

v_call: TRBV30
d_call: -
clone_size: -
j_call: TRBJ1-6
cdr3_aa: CAWSVGQGSWSPLHF

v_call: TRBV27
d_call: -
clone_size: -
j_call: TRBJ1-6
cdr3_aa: CASSPYENNSPLHF

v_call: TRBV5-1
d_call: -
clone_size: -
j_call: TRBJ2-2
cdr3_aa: CASSFPGPNTGELFF

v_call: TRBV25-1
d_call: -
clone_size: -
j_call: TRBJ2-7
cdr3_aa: CASTPGGMRSYEQYF

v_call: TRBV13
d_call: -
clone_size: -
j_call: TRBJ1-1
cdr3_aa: CASTAGRATEAFF

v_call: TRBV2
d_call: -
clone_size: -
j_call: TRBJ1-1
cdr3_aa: CASIMAGGSYFEAFF

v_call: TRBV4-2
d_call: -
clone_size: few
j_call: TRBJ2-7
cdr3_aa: CASSQDSGSSYEQYF

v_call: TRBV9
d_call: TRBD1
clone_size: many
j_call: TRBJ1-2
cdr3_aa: CASSVTGTEALYGYTF

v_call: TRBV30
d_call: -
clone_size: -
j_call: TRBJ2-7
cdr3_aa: CAWSVSRDGSYEQYF

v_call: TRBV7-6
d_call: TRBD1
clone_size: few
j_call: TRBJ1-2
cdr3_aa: CASSLAAASGGSYTF

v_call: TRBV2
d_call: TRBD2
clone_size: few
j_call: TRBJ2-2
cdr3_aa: CASSERGRLADSTGELFF

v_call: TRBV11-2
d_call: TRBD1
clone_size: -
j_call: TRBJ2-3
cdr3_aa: CASSQLTGDTQYF

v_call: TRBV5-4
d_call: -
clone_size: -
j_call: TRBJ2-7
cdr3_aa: CASSLGETAQYF

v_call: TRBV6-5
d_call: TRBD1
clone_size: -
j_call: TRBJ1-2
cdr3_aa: CASSFDGTGYGYTF

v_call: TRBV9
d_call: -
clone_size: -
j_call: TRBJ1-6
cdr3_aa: CASSPQGGENNSPLHF

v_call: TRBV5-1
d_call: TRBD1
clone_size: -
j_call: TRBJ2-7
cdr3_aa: CASSDWDRIYEQYF

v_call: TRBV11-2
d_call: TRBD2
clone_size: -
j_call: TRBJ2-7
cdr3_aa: CASSPGSGVEQYF

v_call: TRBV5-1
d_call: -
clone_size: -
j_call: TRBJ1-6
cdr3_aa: CASSLGGNPLHF

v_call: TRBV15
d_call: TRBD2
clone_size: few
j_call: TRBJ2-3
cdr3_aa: CATSRDRLAGGQADTQYF

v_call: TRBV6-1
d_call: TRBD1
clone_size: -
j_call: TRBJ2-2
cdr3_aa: CASRDRGVAGELFF

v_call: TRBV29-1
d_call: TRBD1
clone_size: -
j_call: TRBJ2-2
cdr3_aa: CSVGDRSGGELFF